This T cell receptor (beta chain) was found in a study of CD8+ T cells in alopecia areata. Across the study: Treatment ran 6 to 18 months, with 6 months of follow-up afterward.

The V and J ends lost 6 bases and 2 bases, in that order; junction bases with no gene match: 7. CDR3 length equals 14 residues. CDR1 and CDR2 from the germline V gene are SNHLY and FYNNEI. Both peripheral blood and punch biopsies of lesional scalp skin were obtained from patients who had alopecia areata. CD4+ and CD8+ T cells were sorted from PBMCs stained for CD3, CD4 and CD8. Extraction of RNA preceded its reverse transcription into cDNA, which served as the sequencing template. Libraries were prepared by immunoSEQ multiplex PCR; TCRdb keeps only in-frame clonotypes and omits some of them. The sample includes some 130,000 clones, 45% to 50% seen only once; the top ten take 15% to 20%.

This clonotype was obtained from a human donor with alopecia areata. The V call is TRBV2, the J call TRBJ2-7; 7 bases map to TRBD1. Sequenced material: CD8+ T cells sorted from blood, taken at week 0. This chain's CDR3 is CASRHPGTAYEQYF. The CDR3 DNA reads TGTGCCAGCAGGCACCCCGGGACAGCCTACGAGCAGTACTTC.